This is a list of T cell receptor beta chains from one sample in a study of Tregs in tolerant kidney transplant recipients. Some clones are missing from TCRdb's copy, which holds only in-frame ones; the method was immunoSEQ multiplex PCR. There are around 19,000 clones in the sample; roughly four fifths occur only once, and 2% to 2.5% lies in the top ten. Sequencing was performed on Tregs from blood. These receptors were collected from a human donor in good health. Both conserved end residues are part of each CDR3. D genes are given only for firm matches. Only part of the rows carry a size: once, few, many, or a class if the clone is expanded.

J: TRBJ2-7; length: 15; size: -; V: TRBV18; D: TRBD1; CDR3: CASSQPGQGAWEQYF; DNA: TGTGCCAGCTCACAACCGGGACAGGGGGCTTGGGAGCAGTACTTC
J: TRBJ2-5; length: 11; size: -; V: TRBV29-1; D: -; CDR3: CSVGKGETQYF; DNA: TGCAGCGTTGGGAAGGGAGAGACCCAGTACTTC
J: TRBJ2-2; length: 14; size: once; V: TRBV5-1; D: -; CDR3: CASSADLLAGELFF; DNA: TGCGCCAGCAGCGCGGACCTCCTCGCCGGGGAGCTGTTTTTT
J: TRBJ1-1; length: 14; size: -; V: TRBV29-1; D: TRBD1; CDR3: CSVIRGQMNTEAFF; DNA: TGCAGCGTTATCCGGGGACAGATGAACACTGAAGCTTTCTTT
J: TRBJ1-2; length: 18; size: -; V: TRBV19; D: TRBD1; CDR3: CASSTQGTGLSPGYGYTF; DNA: TGTGCCAGTAGTACCCAGGGGACAGGACTTTCTCCAGGCTATGGCTACACCTTC
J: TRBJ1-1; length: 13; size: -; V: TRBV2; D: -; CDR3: CASSVGSNTEAFF; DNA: TGTGCCAGCAGTGTAGGCAGTAACACTGAAGCTTTCTTT
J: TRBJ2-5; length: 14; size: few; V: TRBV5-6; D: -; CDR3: CASSPGGYQETQYF; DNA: TGTGCCAGCAGCCCCGGCGGATACCAAGAGACCCAGTACTTC
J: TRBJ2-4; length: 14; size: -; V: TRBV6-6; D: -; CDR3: CASRDQGTKNIQYF; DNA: TGTGCCAGCAGGGACCAGGGAACCAAAAACATTCAGTACTTC
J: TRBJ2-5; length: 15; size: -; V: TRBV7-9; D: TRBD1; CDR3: CASSWQGTESETQYF; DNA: TGTGCCAGCAGCTGGCAGGGGACAGAGAGTGAGACCCAGTACTTC
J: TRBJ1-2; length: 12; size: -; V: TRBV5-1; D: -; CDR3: CASSQDLGGYTF; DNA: TGCGCCAGCAGCCAAGACCTGGGTGGCTACACCTTC
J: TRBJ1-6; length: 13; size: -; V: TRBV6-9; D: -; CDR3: CASRGGANSPLHF; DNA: TGTGCCAGTCGAGGGGGAGCTAATTCACCCCTCCACTTT
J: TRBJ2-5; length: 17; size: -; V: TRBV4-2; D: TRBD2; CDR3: CASSQGLAGRIQETQYF; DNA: TGTGCCAGCAGCCAAGGGCTAGCGGGCAGAATCCAAGAGACCCAGTACTTC
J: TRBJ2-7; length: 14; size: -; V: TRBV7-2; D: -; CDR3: CASSPGGPRNEQYF; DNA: TGTGCCAGCAGCCCCGGGGGCCCTAGGAACGAGCAGTACTTC
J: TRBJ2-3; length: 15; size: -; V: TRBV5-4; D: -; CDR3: CASSLFSGDTDTQYF; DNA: TGTGCCAGCAGCCTTTTTTCAGGGGACACAGATACGCAGTATTTT
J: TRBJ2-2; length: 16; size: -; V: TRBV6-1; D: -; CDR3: CASSARQGTYTGELFF; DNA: TGTGCCAGCAGTGCCCGGCAGGGGACATACACCGGGGAGCTGTTTTTT
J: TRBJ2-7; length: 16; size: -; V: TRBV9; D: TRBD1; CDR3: CASADRDREAHYEQYF; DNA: TGTGCCAGCGCCGACAGGGACAGGGAGGCCCACTACGAGCAGTACTTC
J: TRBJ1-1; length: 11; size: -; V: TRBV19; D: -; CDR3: CASSKNTEAFF; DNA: TGTGCCAGTAGTAAGAACACTGAAGCTTTCTTT
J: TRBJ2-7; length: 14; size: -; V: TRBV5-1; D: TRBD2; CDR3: CASKGAGGPGEQYF; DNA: TGCGCCAGCAAGGGAGCGGGAGGGCCGGGGGAGCAGTACTTC
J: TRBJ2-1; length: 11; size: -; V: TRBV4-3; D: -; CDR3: CASSQRDKRFF; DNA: TGCGCCAGCAGCCAAAGGGATAAGCGGTTCTTC
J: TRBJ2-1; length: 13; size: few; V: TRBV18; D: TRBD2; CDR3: CASSPGTSGQQFF; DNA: TGTGCCAGCTCACCTGGGACTAGCGGTCAGCAGTTCTTC
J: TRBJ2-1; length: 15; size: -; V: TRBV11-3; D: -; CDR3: CASSLDAGSYNEQFF; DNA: TGTGCCAGCAGCTTAGACGCGGGGAGCTACAATGAGCAGTTCTTC
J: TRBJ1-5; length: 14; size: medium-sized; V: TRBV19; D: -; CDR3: CASSLSGADQPQHF; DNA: TGTGCCAGTAGTCTCTCGGGCGCCGATCAGCCCCAGCATTTT
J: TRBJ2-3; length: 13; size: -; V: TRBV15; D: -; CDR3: CATSPGRTDTQYF; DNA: TGTGCCACCAGTCCAGGGCGCACAGATACGCAGTATTTT
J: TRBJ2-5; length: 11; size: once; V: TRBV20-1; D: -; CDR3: CSAAPGETQYF; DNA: TGCAGTGCGGCCCCAGGGGAGACCCAGTACTTC
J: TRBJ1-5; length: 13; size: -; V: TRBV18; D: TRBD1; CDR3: CASSPDRDQPQHF; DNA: TGTGCCAGCTCGCCCGACAGGGATCAGCCCCAGCATTTT
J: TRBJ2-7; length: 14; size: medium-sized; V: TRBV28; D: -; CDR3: CASMDGQTSYEQYF; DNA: TGTGCCAGCATGGATGGACAAACATCCTACGAGCAGTACTTC
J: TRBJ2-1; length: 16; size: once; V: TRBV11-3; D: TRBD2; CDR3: CASSRGAGVVFNEQFF; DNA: TGTGCCAGCAGCCGCGGGGCGGGAGTGGTATTCAATGAGCAGTTCTTC
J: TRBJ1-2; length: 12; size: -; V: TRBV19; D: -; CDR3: CASSPGAGGYTF; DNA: TGTGCCAGTAGTCCGGGGGCGGGAGGCTACACCTTC
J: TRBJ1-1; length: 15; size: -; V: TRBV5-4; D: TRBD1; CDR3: CASSLQGSFGTEAFF; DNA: TGTGCCAGCAGCTTACAGGGGTCCTTCGGGACTGAAGCTTTCTTT
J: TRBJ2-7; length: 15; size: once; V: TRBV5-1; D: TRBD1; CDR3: CASSADRGLNYEQYF; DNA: TGCGCCAGCAGCGCAGACAGGGGGCTCAACTACGAGCAGTACTTC
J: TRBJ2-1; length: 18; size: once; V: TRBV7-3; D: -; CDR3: CASSKTLPRLGSYNEQFF; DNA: TGTGCCAGCAGCAAAACCCTACCCCGTCTGGGCTCCTACAATGAGCAGTTCTTC
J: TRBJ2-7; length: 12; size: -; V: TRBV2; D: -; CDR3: CASKRSSYEQYF; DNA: TGTGCCAGCAAGAGGAGCTCCTACGAGCAGTACTTC
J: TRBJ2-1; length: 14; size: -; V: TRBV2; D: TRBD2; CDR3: CASKDGRGDFEQFF; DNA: TGTGCCAGCAAAGATGGGCGGGGGGACTTCGAGCAGTTCTTC
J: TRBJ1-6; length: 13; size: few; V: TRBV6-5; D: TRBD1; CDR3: CASQQGAYSPLHF; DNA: TGTGCCAGCCAACAGGGGGCCTATTCACCCCTCCACTTT
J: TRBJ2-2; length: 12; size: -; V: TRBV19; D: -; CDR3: CASSAFAGELFF; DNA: TGTGCCAGTAGTGCGTTCGCCGGGGAGCTGTTTTTT
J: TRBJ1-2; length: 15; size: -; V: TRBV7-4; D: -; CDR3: CASSLIARKTYGYTF; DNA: TGTGCCAGCAGCCTGATAGCTCGAAAGACCTATGGCTACACCTTC
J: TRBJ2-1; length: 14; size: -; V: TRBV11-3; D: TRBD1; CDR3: CASSPGQGYNEQFF; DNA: TGTGCCAGCAGCCCGGGACAGGGCTACAATGAGCAGTTCTTC
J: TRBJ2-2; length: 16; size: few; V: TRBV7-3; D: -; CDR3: CASSLSPSTGTGELFF; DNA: TGTGCCAGCAGCTTAAGCCCTAGCACGGGCACCGGGGAGCTGTTTTTT
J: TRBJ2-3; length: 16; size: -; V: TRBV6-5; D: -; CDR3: CASSYAGQSITDTQYF; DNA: TGTGCCAGCAGTTACGCGGGACAGAGTATCACAGATACGCAGTATTTT
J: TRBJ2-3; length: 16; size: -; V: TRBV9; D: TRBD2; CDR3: CASSARTSGGADTQYF; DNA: TGTGCCAGCAGCGCTCGGACTAGCGGGGGGGCAGATACGCAGTATTTT
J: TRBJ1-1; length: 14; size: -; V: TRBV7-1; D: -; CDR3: CASRPGDMNTEAFF; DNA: TGTGCCAGCAGACCAGGGGATATGAACACTGAAGCTTTCTTT
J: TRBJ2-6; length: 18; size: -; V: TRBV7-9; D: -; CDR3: CASSPAIWDSSGANVLTF; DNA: TGTGCCAGCAGCCCCGCCATCTGGGATAGTAGTGGGGCCAACGTCCTGACTTTC
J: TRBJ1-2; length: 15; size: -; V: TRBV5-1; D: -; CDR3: CASSLQGGSNYGYTF; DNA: TGCGCCAGCAGCCTACAGGGCGGGAGTAACTATGGCTACACCTTC
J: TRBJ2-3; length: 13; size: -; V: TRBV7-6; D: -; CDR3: CASSFSSSDTQYF; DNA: TGTGCCAGCAGCTTCTCCTCCTCGGATACGCAGTATTTT
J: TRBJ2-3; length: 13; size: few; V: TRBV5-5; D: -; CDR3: CASSLSFPDTQYF; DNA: TGTGCCAGCAGCTTGTCCTTCCCAGATACGCAGTATTTT
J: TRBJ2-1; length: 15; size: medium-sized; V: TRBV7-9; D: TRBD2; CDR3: CASSKTSGRANEQFF; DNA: TGTGCCAGCAGCAAGACTAGCGGGAGGGCCAATGAGCAGTTCTTC
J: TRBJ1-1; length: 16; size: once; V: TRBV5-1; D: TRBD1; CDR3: CASSLAPTGGSTEAFF; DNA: TGCGCCAGCAGCTTGGCACCTACAGGGGGTAGCACTGAAGCTTTCTTT
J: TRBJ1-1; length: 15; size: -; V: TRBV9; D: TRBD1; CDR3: CASSFGTGPWTEAFF; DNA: TGTGCCAGCAGCTTTGGGACAGGGCCGTGGACTGAAGCTTTCTTT
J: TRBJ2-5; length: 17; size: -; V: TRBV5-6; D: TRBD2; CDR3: CASSLGPGLAPSKTQYF; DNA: TGTGCCAGCAGCTTGGGGCCGGGACTAGCTCCGTCGAAGACCCAGTACTTC
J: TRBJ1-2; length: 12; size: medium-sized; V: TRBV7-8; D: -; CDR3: CASSQQNYGYTF; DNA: TGTGCCAGCAGCCAACAGAACTATGGCTACACCTTC
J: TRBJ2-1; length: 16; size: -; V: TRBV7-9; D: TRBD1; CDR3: CASSSLDRGDYNEQFF; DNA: TGTGCCAGCAGCTCCCTGGACAGGGGGGACTACAATGAGCAGTTCTTC
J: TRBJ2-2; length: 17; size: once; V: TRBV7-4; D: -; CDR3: CASSFISTGANTGELFF; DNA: TGTGCCAGCAGCTTCATATCGACGGGCGCGAACACCGGGGAGCTGTTTTTT
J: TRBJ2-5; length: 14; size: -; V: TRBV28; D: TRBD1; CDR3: CASSFGGQEKTQYF; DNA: TGTGCCAGCAGTTTTGGGGGACAGGAGAAGACCCAGTACTTC
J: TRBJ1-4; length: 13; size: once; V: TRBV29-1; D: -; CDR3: CSVSKGRDEKLFF; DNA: TGCAGCGTTAGTAAGGGAAGGGATGAAAAACTGTTTTTT
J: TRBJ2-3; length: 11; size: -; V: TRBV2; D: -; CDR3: CAISLGDTQYF; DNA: TGTGCCATCTCCCTTGGGGATACGCAGTATTTT
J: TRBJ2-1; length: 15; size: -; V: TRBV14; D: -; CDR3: CASSQVGSSYNEQFF; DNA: TGTGCCAGCAGCCAGGTAGGGAGCTCCTACAATGAGCAGTTCTTC
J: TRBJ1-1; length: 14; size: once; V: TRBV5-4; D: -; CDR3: CASSLVDSNTEAFF; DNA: TGTGCCAGCAGCTTGGTCGATTCGAACACTGAAGCTTTCTTT
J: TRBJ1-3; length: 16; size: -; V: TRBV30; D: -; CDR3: CAWSRYRASSGNTIYF; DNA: TGTGCCTGGAGTCGATACAGGGCCTCCTCTGGAAACACCATATATTTT
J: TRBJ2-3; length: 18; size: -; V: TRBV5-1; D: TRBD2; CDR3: CASSRTWGGGVSTDTQYF; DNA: TGCGCCAGCAGCCGGACCTGGGGCGGGGGGGTGAGCACAGATACGCAGTATTTT
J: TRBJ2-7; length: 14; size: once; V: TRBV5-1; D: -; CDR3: CASSLDSPSDEQYF; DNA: TGCGCCAGCAGCTTGGACTCGCCGTCGGACGAGCAGTACTTC